Listed below are T cell receptor beta chains from one sample, sequenced in a study of T-cell memory formation after mild COVID-19. In TCRdb, the 5' RACE reads were re-called with MiXCR into one record per CDR3 protein. Among around 340,000 distinct CDR3 sequences listed, roughly 21% were seen once. The sequenced sample was PBMCs or a T cell subset sorted from them (not recorded which). The receptors derive from an adult woman who had mild COVID-19 (a few samples of this study predate the infection). Cell type and time point are not known. The CDR3 runs from the conserved cysteine through the conserved F or W. Each record gives: clone size, V gene, J gene, CDR3 protein. Some rows have no size entry. The others give once, few or many, or a class for an expanded clone.

>NA|TRBV5-1|TRBJ2-7
CASSLYLSGTTYEQYF
>NA|TRBV18|TRBJ1-2
CASSPVQGFRSGGYTF
>few|TRBV7-2|TRBJ2-1
CASSRGAQTYNEQFF
>NA|TRBV5-1|TRBJ1-2
CASSLEARNYGYTF
>NA|TRBV24-1|TRBJ2-7
CATSDPPLGRTSYEQYF
>NA|TRBV6-1|TRBJ1-4
CASRRTVATNEKLFF
>few|TRBV29-1|TRBJ2-4
CSVDPGNKNIQYF
>NA|TRBV7-9|TRBJ2-4
CASSLAGAENIQYF
>many|TRBV23-1|TRBJ2-5
CASTRPGPQETQYF
>few|TRBV9|TRBJ2-5
CASSVGGGGNGETQYF
>NA|TRBV9|TRBJ2-1
CASSAIGHRGPRINEQFF
>NA|TRBV4-3|TRBJ2-7
CASSRGGTSVDEQYF
>few|TRBV6-1|TRBJ2-1
CASIEQGWHEQFF
>NA|TRBV5-1|TRBJ1-1
CASSSYGGNTEAFF
>NA|TRBV15|TRBJ2-6
CATSRDSGANVLTF
>many|TRBV6-1|TRBJ2-3
CASSDGTGGTDTQYF
>NA|TRBV5-1|TRBJ2-7
CASSLPGQGHYEQYF
>few|TRBV30|TRBJ2-3
CAWGGGTDTQYF
>NA|TRBV4-2|TRBJ2-1
CASSQAGAYSSYNEQFF
>few|TRBV5-4|TRBJ2-2
CASSLRLAGVWELFF
>NA|TRBV7-6|TRBJ2-3
CASSPLAGGAPDTQYF
>few|TRBV7-6|TRBJ1-1
CASSFGQGAEAFF
>few|TRBV12-3/TRBV12-4|TRBJ1-5
CASSLGGRGRGNQPQHF
>few|TRBV20-1|TRBJ2-7
CSADYRYEQYF
>NA|TRBV6-5|TRBJ2-4
CASSPPGGLAKNIQYF
>NA|TRBV9|TRBJ2-3
CASSVGDGLSTDTQYF
>few|TRBV11-3|TRBJ2-7
CASSPFLMEPYEQYF
>NA|TRBV4-1|TRBJ1-2
CASSQESVRDYGYTF
>NA|TRBV7-3|TRBJ2-7
CASSSDRGPYPPGEQYF
>few|TRBV6-1|TRBJ1-1
CASSENDRVGAFF
>NA|TRBV27|TRBJ1-1
CASSLSLFGQTEAFF
>NA|TRBV6-6|TRBJ1-2
CASRARDGANYGYTF
>NA|TRBV7-2|TRBJ2-1
CASGGERNEQFF
>few|TRBV7-9|TRBJ1-6
CASSKAGSRLETLHF
>NA|TRBV11-2|TRBJ2-3
CASSLVISTDTQYF
>few|TRBV4-1|TRBJ1-5
CASSQHRGTNQPQHF
>few|TRBV6-1|TRBJ2-3
CASSEAPKLAGGTDTQYF
>NA|TRBV11-2|TRBJ2-1
CASSSYEGYEQFF
>once|TRBV25-1|TRBJ1-6
CASSAELRGSPLHF
>NA|TRBV5-1|TRBJ2-7
CASSLASGGPYEQYF
>few|TRBV12-3/TRBV12-4|TRBJ1-4
CASSRGRNEKLFF
>NA|TRBV6-6|TRBJ1-4
CASSYSRGAATNEKLFF
>NA|TRBV24-1|TRBJ2-5
CATSDSGGAQETQYF
>few|TRBV5-1|TRBJ1-6
CASSLEDGYNSPLHF
>NA|TRBV20-1|TRBJ1-1
CSAYRTVEAFF
>NA|TRBV5-1|TRBJ2-5
CASRKGGRPQETQYF
>NA|TRBV10-3|TRBJ2-7
CAIGTGGEQYF
>few|TRBV20-1|TRBJ2-3
CSASDVSRSTDTQYF
>few|TRBV9|TRBJ2-2
CASSGTSGVVGELFF
>many|TRBV10-3|TRBJ1-2
CAISGGDSANYGYTF
>NA|TRBV3-1|TRBJ2-7
CASSAAGREQYF
>many|TRBV7-8|TRBJ2-1
CASSGPAGADNEQFF